This T cell receptor beta chain was sequenced during a study of Ad26.COV2.S vaccination and SARS-CoV-2 variants. CDR3 length: 12 amino acids. The V gene lost 3 bases and the J gene lost 4 bases, with 7 bases spanning the gap. CDR1 and CDR2 (germline): SNHLY, FYNNEI. Generated by immunoSEQ multiplex PCR, the TCRdb table keeps only in-frame clones and is missing some. The data show about 400,000 clones, about 88% seen once. Noted treatment: roughly 18 received Ad26.COV2.S at low or high dose, single or two shots; about 5 received placebo; per-sample allocation not given. Repertoires come from day 63 after the first vaccine or placebo injection. This clone was counted only a few times.

Sequencing was performed on peripheral blood, taken in a trial of Ad26.COV2.S vaccine versus placebo. The sequence was obtained from a person aged 18-65 years who received the Ad26.COV2.S COVID-19 vaccine or a placebo. The J gene is TRBJ2-7, the V gene TRBV2; the D is unclear. CDR3 coding DNA: TGTGCCAGCAGTGACAACCCATACGAGCAGTACTTC. Protein sequence: CASSDNPYEQYF.